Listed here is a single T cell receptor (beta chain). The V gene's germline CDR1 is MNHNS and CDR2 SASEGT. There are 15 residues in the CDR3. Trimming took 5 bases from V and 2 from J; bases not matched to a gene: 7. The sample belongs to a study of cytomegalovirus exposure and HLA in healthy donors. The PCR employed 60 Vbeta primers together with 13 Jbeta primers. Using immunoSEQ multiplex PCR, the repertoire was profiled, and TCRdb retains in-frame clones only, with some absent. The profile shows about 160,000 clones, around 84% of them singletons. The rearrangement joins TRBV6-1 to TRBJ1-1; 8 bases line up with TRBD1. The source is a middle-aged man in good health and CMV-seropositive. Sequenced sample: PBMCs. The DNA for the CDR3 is TGTGCCAGCAGTCCACGGACAGGGCGTAACACTGAAGCTTTCTTT. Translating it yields CASSPRTGRNTEAFF.